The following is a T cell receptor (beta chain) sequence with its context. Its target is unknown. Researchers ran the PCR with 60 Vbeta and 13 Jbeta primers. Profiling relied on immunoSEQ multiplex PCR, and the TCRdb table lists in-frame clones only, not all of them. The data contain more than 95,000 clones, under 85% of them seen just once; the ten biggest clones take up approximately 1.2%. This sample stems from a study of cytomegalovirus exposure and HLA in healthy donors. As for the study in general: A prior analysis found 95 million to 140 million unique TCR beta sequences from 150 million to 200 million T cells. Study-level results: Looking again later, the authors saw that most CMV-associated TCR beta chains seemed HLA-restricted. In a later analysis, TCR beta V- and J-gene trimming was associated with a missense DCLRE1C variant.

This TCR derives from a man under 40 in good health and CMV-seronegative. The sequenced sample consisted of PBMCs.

The CDR3 is CASSEVGTGLGYTF. CDR3 nucleotides: TGTGCCAGCAGTGAAGTGGGGACAGGGCTTGGCTACACCTTC. The rearrangement uses TRBV6-1 and TRBJ1-2, with TRBD1 identical over 9 bases. V was clipped by 1 base and J by 7 bases; unmatched bases: 4. This CDR3 contains 14 residues. Per the germline V gene, CDR1 is MNHNS and CDR2 is SASEGT.